These 12 T cell receptor beta chains were sequenced from one sample in a study of cytomegalovirus exposure and HLA in healthy donors. The PCR employed 60 Vbeta primers together with 13 Jbeta primers. TCRdb's copy holds only in-frame clones and misses some; the assay was immunoSEQ multiplex PCR. Reported are roughly 120,000 clones; the ten largest clones contain 6.8%. Sequences were obtained from PBMCs. The receptors were sampled from a man aged 35-49 years in good health and CMV-seropositive.

V gene TRBV27 combines with J gene TRBJ1-2; a possible D gene is TRBD1 (5 bases). Trimming removed 3 bases from V and 2 bases from J, with 7 bases in between. The CDR3 length is 13 residues. CDR1 is MNHEY and CDR2 is SMNVEV in the germline V gene (reference sequence). The CDR3 DNA reads as TGTGCCAGCAGTTTGGGGGGGAACTATGGCTACACCTTC. This gives the protein CASSLGGNYGYTF.

The V gene is TRBV7-6, the J gene TRBJ2-2; weak D call: TRBD2 (6 bases). The CDR3 totals 19 residues. V dropped 1 base and J dropped 0 bases, with 18 bases sitting between them. The germline V gene has CDR1 SGHVS and CDR2 FNYEAQ. CDR3 amino acids: CASSLGYGSLGANTGELFF. DNA of the CDR3: TGTGCCAGCAGCTTAGGTTACGGGAGCCTGGGCGCGAACACCGGGGAGCTGTTTTTT.

The rearrangement links TRBV7-9 to TRBJ1-1; D may be TRBD1 (6 bases). This CDR3 region has 15 residues. V was shortened by 5 bases and J by 1 base, with 14 bases between the two germline ends. CDR1 is SEHNR and CDR2 is FQNEAQ in the germline V gene (reference sequence). CDR3 sequence reads: CASSPQQGANTEAFF. The CDR3 nucleotides read TGTGCCAGCAGCCCCCAACAGGGCGCGAACACTGAAGCTTTCTTT. Variable domain in full (rest from reference TRBV7-9 and TRBJ1-1): DTGVSQNPRHKITKRGQNVTFRCDPISEHNRLYWYRQTLGQGPEFLTYFQNEAQLEKSRLLSDRFSAERPKGSFSTLEIQRTEQGDSAMYLCASSPQQGANTEAFFGQGTRLTVV.

CDR3 loop: CASSDRAGRTEAFF. The CDR3 DNA reads TGTGCCAGCAGTGACAGGGCCGGGAGAACTGAAGCTTTCTTT. The chain carries TRBV6-5 and TRBJ1-1, with 7 bases fitting TRBD1. The germline CDR1 and CDR2 sequences are MNHEY and SVGAGI. Trimming cost V 5 bases and J 5 bases; bases outside gene matches: 8. The CDR3 consists of 14 residues.

V and J are TRBV29-1 and TRBJ1-2; 7 nucleotides line up with TRBD1. Germline CDR1 SQVTM, CDR2 ANQGSEA. The length of the CDR3 is 11 residues. J gave up 10 bases and V 5 bases, and 7 bases lay outside the gene matches. The CDR3 nucleotides are TGCAGCGTTACCCGGACAGGAGACTACACCTTC. This sequence encodes CSVTRTGDYTF.

CDR3 DNA: TGTGCCAGCTCGTCCCGGACAGGGTCTGGCTACACCTTC. As protein: CASSSRTGSGYTF. The genes are TRBV6-6 and TRBJ1-2, with 8 bases lining up with TRBD1. J lost 7 bases, V lost 8 bases, and 9 bases had no gene match. Looked up from germline, CDR1 is MNHNY and CDR2 is SVGAGI (reference sequence). The CDR3 loop spans 13 amino acids.

The chain combines TRBV9 with TRBJ2-7; 11 bases fit TRBD1. V lost 3 bases to trimming and J lost 6 bases; unmatched junction nucleotides: 8. The CDR3 totals 15 residues. Germline CDR1 SGDLS, CDR2 YYNGEE. In DNA, the CDR3 is TGTGCCAGCAGCGGCACCGGGACAGGGGGTTCCGAGCAGTACTTC. This translates into CASSGTGTGGSEQYF.

This sequence joins TRBV25-1 and TRBJ2-5, with 9 bases identical to TRBD1. The CDR3 is 15 amino acids. The trim removed 3 bases at V and 2 bases at J, leaving 4 bases unmatched. Looked up from germline, CDR1 is MGHDK and CDR2 is SYGVNS. The CDR3 sequence is CASSELQGAQETQYF. In DNA form, the CDR3 reads TGTGCCAGCAGTGAGCTACAGGGGGCTCAAGAGACCCAGTACTTC.

The chain recombines TRBV19 with TRBJ2-1; a possible D gene is TRBD2 (6 bases). Germline CDR1 and CDR2: LNHDA and SQIVND (reference sequence). Trimming left V 0 bases short and J 14 bases short, with 11 bases between. The CDR3 has 12 residues. This CDR3 reads CASSIDLARKFF. The CDR3 nucleotides are TGTGCCAGTAGTATAGATCTAGCGCGGAAGTTCTTC.

V gene TRBV7-6 combines with J gene TRBJ2-1; D unclear. Germline lookup yields CDR1 SGHVS and CDR2 FNYEAQ. The CDR3 is 13 residues long. With 11 bases removed from V and 6 bases from J, the gap between germline ends came to 17 bases. The CDR3 DNA is TGTGCCTCCAGTCTCACTAAGTCCAATGAGCAGTTCTTC. It codes for CASSLTKSNEQFF.

V and J are TRBV7-8 and TRBJ2-3; TRBD2 aligns across 10 bases. CDR1 is SGHVS, CDR2 FQNEAQ, per germline. The V segment lost 5 bases and the J segment 9 bases; nucleotides outside the gene matches: 8. The CDR3 covers 14 residues. The CDR3 spells CASSPGLAVRTQYF. CDR3 DNA sequence: TGTGCCAGCAGCCCTGGACTAGCGGTGAGGACGCAGTATTTT. Filled out from reference TRBV7-8 and TRBJ2-3, the complete variable domain reads GAGVSQSPRYKVAKRGQDVALRCDPISGHVSLFWYQQALGQGPEFLTYFQNEAQLDKSGLPSDRFFAERPEGSVSTLKIQRTQQEDSAVYLCASSPGLAVRTQYFGPGTRLTVL.

This chain uses TRBV9 with TRBJ2-5; 8 nucleotides align to TRBD2. The J call may be wrong; the DNA end is better matched by TRBJ2-7. Germline V gene data show CDR1 as SGDLS and CDR2 as YYNGEE. The CDR3 extends over 14 amino acids. The CDR3 sequence is CASSVGGGTYEQYF. DNA for the CDR3: TGTGCCAGCAGCGTAGGCGGGGGGACCTACGAGCAGTACTTC.